This entry features one T cell receptor beta chain sequence. The treatment: 15 to 20 received Ad26.COV2.S at low or high dose, single or two shots; roughly five received placebo; per-sample allocation not given. Each sample was drawn 63 days after the first injection (of vaccine or placebo). An Ad26 vector was used to express Wuhan-strain SARS-CoV-2 spike as the vaccine. The record originates from a study of Ad26.COV2.S vaccination and SARS-CoV-2 variants. Across the study: Ad26.COV2.S shots went into the muscle once or twice, 56 days apart.

Germline values: CDR1 SGDLS, CDR2 YYNGEE. This CDR3 region has 13 residues. Trimming pared 4 bases from V and 6 bases from J, leaving 10 bases between. Sequenced by immunoSEQ multiplex PCR; TCRdb stores in-frame clones only, minus some. This table holds hundreds of thousands of clones, around 89% found once. The material was peripheral blood, obtained in a trial of Ad26.COV2.S vaccine versus placebo. The chain has TRBV9 and TRBJ1-4, with D uncertain. This receptor was taken from a person aged 18-60 years who received the Ad26.COV2.S COVID-19 vaccine or a placebo. The DNA for the CDR3 is TGTGCCAGCAGCCACGGGAGGGATGAAAAACTGTTTTTT. Encoded protein: CASSHGRDEKLFF.